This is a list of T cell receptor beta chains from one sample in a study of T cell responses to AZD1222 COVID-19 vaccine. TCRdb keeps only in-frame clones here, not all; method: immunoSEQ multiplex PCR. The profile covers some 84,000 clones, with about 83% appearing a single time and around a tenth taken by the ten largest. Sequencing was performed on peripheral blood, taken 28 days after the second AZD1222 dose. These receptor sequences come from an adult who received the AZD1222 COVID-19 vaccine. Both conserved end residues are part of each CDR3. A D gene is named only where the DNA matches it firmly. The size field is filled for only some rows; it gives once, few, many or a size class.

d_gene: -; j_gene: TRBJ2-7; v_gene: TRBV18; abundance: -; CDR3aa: CASSPGNSYEQYF; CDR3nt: TGTGCCAGCTCACCAGGAAACTCCTACGAGCAGTACTTC
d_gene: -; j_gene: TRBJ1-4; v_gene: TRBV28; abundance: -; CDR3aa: CASSAPGQGLGEKLFF; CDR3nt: TGTGCCAGCAGCGCCCCCGGGCAGGGATTAGGGGAAAAACTGTTTTTT
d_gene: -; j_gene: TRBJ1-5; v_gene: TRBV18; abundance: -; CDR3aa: CASSPGGAHQPQHF; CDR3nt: TGTGCCAGCTCACCAGGGGGGGCTCATCAGCCCCAGCATTTT
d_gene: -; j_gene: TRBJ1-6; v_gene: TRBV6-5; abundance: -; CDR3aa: CASSPRNDNSPLHF; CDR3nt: TGTGCCAGCAGTCCCCGGAACGATAATTCACCCCTCCACTTT
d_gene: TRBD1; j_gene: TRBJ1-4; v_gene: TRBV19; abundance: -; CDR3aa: CASSGETGGYEKLFF; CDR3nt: TGTGCCAGTAGTGGTGAAACAGGGGGCTATGAAAAACTGTTTTTT
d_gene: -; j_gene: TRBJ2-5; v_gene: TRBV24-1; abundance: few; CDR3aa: CATSARMLGAGETQYF; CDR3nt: TGTGCCACCAGTGCACGCATGTTAGGGGCAGGAGAGACCCAGTACTTC
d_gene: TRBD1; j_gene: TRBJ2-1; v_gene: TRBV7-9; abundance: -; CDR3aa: CASSLRQGSYNEQFF; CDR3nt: TGTGCCAGCAGCCTTCGACAGGGAAGCTACAATGAGCAGTTCTTC
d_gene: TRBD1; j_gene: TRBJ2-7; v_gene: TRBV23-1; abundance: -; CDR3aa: CASSHGTEDHEQYF; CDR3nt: TGCGCCAGCAGTCACGGGACAGAAGACCACGAGCAGTACTTC
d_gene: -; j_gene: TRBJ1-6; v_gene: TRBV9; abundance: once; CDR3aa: CASRSDGFSPLHF; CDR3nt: TGTGCCAGCAGGTCGGATGGGTTTTCACCCCTCCACTTT
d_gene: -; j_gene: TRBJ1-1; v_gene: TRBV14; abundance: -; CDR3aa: CASSQIRQATEAFF; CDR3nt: TGTGCCAGCAGCCAGATAAGGCAGGCAACTGAAGCTTTCTTT
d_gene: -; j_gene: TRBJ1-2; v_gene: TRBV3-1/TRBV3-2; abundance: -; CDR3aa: CASSARQKGLSGYTF; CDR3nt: TGTGCCAGCAGCGCTCGTCAAAAGGGCTTGTCCGGCTACACCTTC
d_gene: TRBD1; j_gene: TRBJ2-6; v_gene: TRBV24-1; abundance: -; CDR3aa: CATGAQGTGGAGANVLTF; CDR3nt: TGTGCCACCGGGGCCCAGGGGACAGGGGGAGCTGGGGCCAACGTCCTGACTTTC
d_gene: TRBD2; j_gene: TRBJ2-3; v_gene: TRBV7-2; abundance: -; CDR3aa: CASSLGLAGVTDTQYF; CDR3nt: TGTGCCAGCAGCTTAGGACTAGCGGGGGTCACAGATACGCAGTATTTT
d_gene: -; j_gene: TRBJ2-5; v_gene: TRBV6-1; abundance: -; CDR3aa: CASSESVRETQYF; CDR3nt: TGTGCCAGCAGTGAATCGGTGAGGGAGACCCAGTACTTC
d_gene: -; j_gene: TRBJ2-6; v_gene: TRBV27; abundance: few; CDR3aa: CASRVSSAGANVLTF; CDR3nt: TGTGCCAGCCGGGTTTCGTCTGCTGGGGCCAACGTCCTGACTTTC
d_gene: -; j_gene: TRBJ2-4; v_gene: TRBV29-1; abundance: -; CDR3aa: CSVAGNEAKNIQYF; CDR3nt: TGCAGCGTTGCAGGGAATGAGGCCAAAAACATTCAGTACTTC
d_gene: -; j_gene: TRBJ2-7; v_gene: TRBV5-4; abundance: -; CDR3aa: CASTPKAGSYEQYF; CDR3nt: TGTGCCAGCACCCCCAAGGCGGGTTCCTACGAGCAGTACTTC
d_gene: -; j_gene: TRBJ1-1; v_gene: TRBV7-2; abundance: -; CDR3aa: CASSLSLNTEAFF; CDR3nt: TGTGCCAGCAGCTTATCCCTTAACACTGAAGCTTTCTTT
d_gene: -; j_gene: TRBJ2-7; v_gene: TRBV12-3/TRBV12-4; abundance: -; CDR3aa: CASSFQVTMEQYF; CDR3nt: TGTGCCAGCAGTTTCCAGGTAACTATGGAGCAGTACTTC
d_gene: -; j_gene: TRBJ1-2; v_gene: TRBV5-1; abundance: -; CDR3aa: CASSLGGTNYGYTF; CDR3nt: TGCGCCAGCAGCTTGGGAGGGACTAACTATGGCTACACCTTC
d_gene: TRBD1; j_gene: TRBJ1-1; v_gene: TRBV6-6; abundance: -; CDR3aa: CASSYAGTGPVF; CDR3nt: TGTGCCAGCAGTTACGCGGGGACAGGGCCTGTCTTT
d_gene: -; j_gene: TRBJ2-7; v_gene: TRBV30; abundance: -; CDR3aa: CAWSLRYEQYF; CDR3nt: TGTGCCTGGAGTTTACGTTACGAGCAGTACTTC
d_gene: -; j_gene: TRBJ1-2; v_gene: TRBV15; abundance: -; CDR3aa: CATSRGVANYGYTF; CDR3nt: TGTGCCACCAGCAGAGGGGTAGCTAACTATGGCTACACCTTC
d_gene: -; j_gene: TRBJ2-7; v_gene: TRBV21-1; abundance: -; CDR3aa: CASSNPHEQYF; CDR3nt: TGTGCCAGCAGCAATCCCCACGAGCAGTACTTC
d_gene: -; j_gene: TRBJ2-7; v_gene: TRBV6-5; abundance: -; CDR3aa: CASSYVGVGYEQYF; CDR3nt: TGTGCCAGCAGTTACGTGGGGGTAGGCTACGAGCAGTACTTC
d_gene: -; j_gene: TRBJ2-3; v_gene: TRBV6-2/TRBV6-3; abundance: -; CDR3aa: CASSYGTPPGGDTQYF; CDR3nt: TGTGCCAGCAGTTACGGGACTCCACCGGGCGGGGATACGCAGTATTTT
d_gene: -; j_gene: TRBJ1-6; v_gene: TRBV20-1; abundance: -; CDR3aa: CSARLSLSLHF; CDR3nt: TGCAGTGCTAGATTGTCGCTTTCCCTCCACTTT
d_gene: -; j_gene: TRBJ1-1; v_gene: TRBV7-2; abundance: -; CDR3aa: CASSLGRGGAFF; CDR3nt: TGTGCCAGCAGCTTGGGACGGGGGGGAGCTTTCTTT
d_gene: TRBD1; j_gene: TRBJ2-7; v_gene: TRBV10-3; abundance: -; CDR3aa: CAISVVQGASYEQYF; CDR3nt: TGTGCCATCAGTGTAGTACAGGGGGCCTCCTACGAGCAGTACTTC